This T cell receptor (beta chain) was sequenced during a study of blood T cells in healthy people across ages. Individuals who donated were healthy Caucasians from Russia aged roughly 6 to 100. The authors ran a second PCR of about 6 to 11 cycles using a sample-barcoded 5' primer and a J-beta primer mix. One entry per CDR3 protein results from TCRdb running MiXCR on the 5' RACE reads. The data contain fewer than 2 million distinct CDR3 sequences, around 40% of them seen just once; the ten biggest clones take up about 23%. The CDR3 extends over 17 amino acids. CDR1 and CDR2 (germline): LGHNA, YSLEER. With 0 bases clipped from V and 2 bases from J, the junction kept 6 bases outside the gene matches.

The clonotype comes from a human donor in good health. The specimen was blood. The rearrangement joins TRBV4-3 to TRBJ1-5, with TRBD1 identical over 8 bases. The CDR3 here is CASSQDGTGSGNQPQHF. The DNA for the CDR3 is TGCGCCAGCAGCCAAGATGGGACAGGTAGTGGCAATCAGCCCCAGCATTTT.